The present T cell receptor beta chain was sequenced within a study of T-cell reconstitution after alpha-beta-depleted transplantation in children. A few counts support this clonotype. What it binds is not known. Germline loops: CDR1 MNHEY, CDR2 SVGEGT. The length of the CDR3 is 14 residues. Trimming cost V 6 bases and J 7 bases, with 17 bases left between them. Notes on the study in general: The main origin of T-cell counts and diversity one year after transplant was newly produced T cells. After transplant, at about two months, alpha-beta T cells were reportedly derived from several hundred expanded graft clones.

Unique molecular identifiers were incorporated during preparation of the TCRbeta library. Each CDR3 protein is one row after TCRdb ran MiXCR on the PCR reads. Among about 870,000 distinct CDR3 sequences listed, around 17% were seen once. The V call is TRBV6-2 or TRBV6-3, the J call TRBJ2-3; D is perhaps TRBD2 (5 bases). The sequence derives from a male patient aged 10-17 years who had a stem cell transplant for acute lymphoblastic leukemia, so the T cells may come from the graft donor. Sequencing was performed on PBMCs, mostly from graft donor cells, taken 360 days after TCRalphabeta/CD19-depleted stem cell transplant. The CDR3 coding sequence is TGTGCCAGCAGCGCTACCACTCCGGGATATACGCAGTATTTT. Protein product: CASSATTPGYTQYF.